This T cell receptor beta chain was sequenced in a study of CD8 T cells in ankylosing spondylitis. Regarding the study as a whole: Earlier work had already found some motif variants in reactive arthritis synovial fluid and blood.

TCRdb re-analysed the 5' RACE reads in MiXCR, keeping a single row per CDR3 protein. The sample holds about 160,000 distinct CDR3 sequences, about a sixth seen once. This clonotype showed up just a few times. Its specificity is not known. The V segment lost 8 bases and the J segment 2 bases; nucleotides outside the gene matches: 7. The CDR3 totals 14 residues. In germline, CDR1 is MDHEN, CDR2 SYDVKM. The rearrangement joins TRBV28 to TRBJ2-3; 7 nucleotides align to TRBD2. Sequenced sample: blood, either unsorted or a sorted T cell fraction (not recorded which). The clonotype comes from a male donor with ankylosing spondylitis or in good health (not recorded which). Written as DNA, the CDR3 is TGTGCCAGCGAAGGGCGGGGGAACACAGATACGCAGTATTTT. Its protein product is CASEGRGNTDTQYF.